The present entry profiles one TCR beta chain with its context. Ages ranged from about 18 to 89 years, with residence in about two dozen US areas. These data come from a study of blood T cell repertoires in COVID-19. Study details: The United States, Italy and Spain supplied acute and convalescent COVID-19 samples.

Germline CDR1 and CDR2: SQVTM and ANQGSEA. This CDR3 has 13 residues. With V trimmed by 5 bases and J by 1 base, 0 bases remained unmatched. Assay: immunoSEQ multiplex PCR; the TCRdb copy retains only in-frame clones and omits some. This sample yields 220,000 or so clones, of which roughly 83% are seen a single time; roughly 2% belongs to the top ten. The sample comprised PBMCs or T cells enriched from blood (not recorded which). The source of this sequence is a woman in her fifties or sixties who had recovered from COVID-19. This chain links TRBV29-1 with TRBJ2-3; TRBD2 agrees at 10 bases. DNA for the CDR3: TGCAGCGTTACTAGCGGGGGCACAGATACGCAGTATTTT. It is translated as CSVTSGGTDTQYF.